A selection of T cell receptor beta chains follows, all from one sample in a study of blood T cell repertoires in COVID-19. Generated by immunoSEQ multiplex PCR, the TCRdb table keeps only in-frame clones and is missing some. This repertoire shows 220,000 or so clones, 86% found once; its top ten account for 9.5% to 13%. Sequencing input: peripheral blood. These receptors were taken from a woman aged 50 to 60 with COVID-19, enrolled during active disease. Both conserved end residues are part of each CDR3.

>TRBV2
CASSLRDRANEKLFF
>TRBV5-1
CASSLTNTEAFF
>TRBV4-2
CASSQEWDPTGKGNYGYTF
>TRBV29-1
CSGRGLAKDEQFF
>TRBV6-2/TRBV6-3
CASSYPRLAGPYNEQFF
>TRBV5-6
CASSLMSRDSPLHF
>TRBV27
CASSRWTEPGIQYF
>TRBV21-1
CASSNIPGTSGGSSYNEQFF
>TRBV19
CASRGQGGHGYTF
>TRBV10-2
CASSDEAYNSPLHF
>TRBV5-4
CASSSPRRGRGELFF
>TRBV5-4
CASSPDRYTDTQYF
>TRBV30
CAWSVKGFSNQPQHF
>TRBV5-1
CASSPQLAGGTSTDTQYF
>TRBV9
CASSVGGLMNTEAFF
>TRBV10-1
CASSAWGPQPQHF
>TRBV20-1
CSQTGDHGYTF
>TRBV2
CASFSGGADTQYF
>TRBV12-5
CASGLGTVSSYEQYF
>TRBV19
CASGRGRMGAFF
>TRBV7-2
CASSAYRGVGPQHF
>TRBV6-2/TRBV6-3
CASSYSTGAGNQPQHF
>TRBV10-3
CAIRETGTGGNYGYTF
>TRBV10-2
CASSEATPRGSNIQYF
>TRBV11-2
CASKGTVNTEAFF
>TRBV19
CASSIGTGGNTEAFF
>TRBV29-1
CSVVVAGNTEAFF
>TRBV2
CASSIDSGANVLTF